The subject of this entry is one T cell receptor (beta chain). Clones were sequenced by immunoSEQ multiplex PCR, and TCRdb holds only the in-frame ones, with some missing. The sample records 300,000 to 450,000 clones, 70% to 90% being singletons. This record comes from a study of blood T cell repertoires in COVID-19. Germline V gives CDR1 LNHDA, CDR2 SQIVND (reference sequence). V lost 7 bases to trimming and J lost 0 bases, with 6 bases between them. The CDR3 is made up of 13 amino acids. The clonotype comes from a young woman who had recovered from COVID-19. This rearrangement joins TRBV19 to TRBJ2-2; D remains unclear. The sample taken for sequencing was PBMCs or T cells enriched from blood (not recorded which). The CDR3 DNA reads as TGTGCCAGTATACCTACGAACACCGGGGAGCTGTTTTTT. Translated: CASIPTNTGELFF.